These 18 T cell receptor beta chains were sequenced from one sample in a study of shared clonotypes between healthy human individuals (dated by TCRdb to 2020 to 2022). Library prep was done by the immunoSEQ multiplex PCR assay. Imported from immuneACCESS, the table was reduced by TCRdb to in-frame sequences with V and J called. These copies leave out some clones; in studies compared against another copy, an unresolved V gene accounts for under half, and the cause of the remainder is not known. The sample includes 2,500,000 or so clones, with roughly 93% observed a single time. 0.36% of the sample is held by the ten biggest clonotypes. The sequenced sample consisted of naive CD4+ T cells from PBMCs. The intended sense of this specimen's cell subset or site label: CD45RA+ positively selected. The receptor source for this set is a man between 18 and 29 years old in good health. Some clones in this sample may be carry-over from other donors' samples.

The chain has TRBV20-1 and TRBJ2-1, with a tentative D call TRBD2 (6 bases). CDR3 length: 11 residues. The germline gives CDR1 DFQATT, CDR2 SNEGSKA (reference sequence). V lost 5 bases and J 10 bases, leaving 12 bases between the germline ends. The CDR3 DNA is TGCAGTGCTCCCCGGGCGGGGGAGCAGTTCTTC. It is translated as CSAPRAGEQFF.

The chain recombines TRBV6-5 with TRBJ1-4; D might be TRBD1 (6 bases). CDR1 is MNHEY and CDR2 is SVGAGI in the germline V gene. This CDR3 spans 14 amino acids. V lost 6 bases and J 1 base, leaving 9 bases between the germline ends. The CDR3 DNA reads as TGTGCCAGCAGCGTAGGGGGAACTAATGAAAAACTGTTTTTT. It specifies CASSVGGTNEKLFF.

The rearrangement uses TRBV11-2 and TRBJ1-2; 8 nucleotides align to TRBD1. The CDR3 loop spans 16 amino acids. The germline V gene encodes CDR1 SGHAT and CDR2 FQNNGV. Trimming at V came to 5 bases and at J to 8 bases, leaving 16 bases not matched to a gene. The CDR3, as DNA: TGTGCCAGCAGCGATCCCCCCGCAGGGGGCCGTTTGGGCTACACCTTC. As protein: CASSDPPAGGRLGYTF.

This clone was found once. This sequence joins TRBV5-4 and TRBJ2-1, with D uncertain. Germline V gene sequence: CDR1 SGHNT, CDR2 YYREEE (reference sequence). The V end lost 2 bases, the J end lost 8 bases, and 17 bases lay between the germline ends. The CDR3 extends over 15 amino acids. The CDR3 DNA is TGTGCCAGCAGCTTTGGACGATACTTACAATATGAGCAGTTCTTC. Amino acid sequence: CASSFGRYLQYEQFF.

The V call is TRBV7-2, the J call TRBJ2-7; no firm D call. V lost 3 bases to trimming and J lost 6 bases, with 6 bases between them. This CDR3 is 11 amino acids long. From germline, CDR1 is SGHTA and CDR2 FQGNSA. CDR3 bases: TGTGCCAGCAGCTTTTCCGTCGAGCAGTACTTC. Its translation is CASSFSVEQYF.

The chain carries TRBV5-8 and TRBJ1-5; D call uncertain. V was cut by 0 bases and J by 2 bases, with 12 bases left in between. CDR1 is SGHTS and CDR2 is YDEGEE in the germline V gene. This CDR3 comprises 16 residues. CDR3 region: CASSLAKGWGNQPQHF. CDR3 coding DNA: TGTGCCAGCAGCTTGGCCAAGGGTTGGGGCAATCAGCCCCAGCATTTT.

The rearrangement joins TRBV7-2 to TRBJ1-1, with 8 bases lining up with TRBD1. Trimming took 1 base from V and 12 from J; bases not matched to a gene: 13. Germline CDR1 reads SGHTA; CDR2 reads FQGNSA. The CDR3 has 15 residues. CDR3 protein: CASSLGQGAAGASFF. CDR3 nucleotide sequence: TGTGCCAGCAGCTTAGGTCAGGGGGCCGCCGGTGCGTCTTTCTTT.

V is TRBV2 and J is TRBJ1-1; 7 bases fit TRBD1. The V and J ends lost 2 bases and 7 bases, in that order; junction bases with no gene match: 4. There are 13 residues in the CDR3. Per germline, CDR1 SNHLY and CDR2 FYNNEI. CDR3 nucleotide sequence: TGTGCCAGCAGTGAAAACACAGGGGTTGAAGCTTTCTTT. Amino acid sequence: CASSENTGVEAFF.

This chain links TRBV25-1 with TRBJ1-2; D uncertain. With 6 bases removed from V and 4 bases from J, the gap between germline ends came to 15 bases. This CDR3 is 14 amino acids long. Germline assignment: CDR1 MGHDK and CDR2 SYGVNS. CDR3 sequence: CASRASSVLYGYTF. DNA of the CDR3: TGTGCCAGCAGAGCGAGCTCGGTCCTCTATGGCTACACCTTC.

V and J are TRBV30 and TRBJ1-6; D remains unclear. Trimming removed 2 bases at V and 9 bases at J, with 11 bases between. Germline CDR1 GTSNPN, CDR2 SVGIG (reference sequence). CDR3 size: 13 residues. This CDR3 is CAWSLKGGSPLHF. The CDR3 nucleotides are TGTGCCTGGAGTTTGAAGGGTGGTTCACCCCTCCACTTT.

The chain employs TRBV18 and TRBJ2-1; TRBD1 matches at 9 bases. The CDR3 covers 15 residues. CDR1 KGHSH and CDR2 LQKENI come from the germline V gene. V dropped 6 bases and J dropped 10; count of bases not matched to a gene: 13. CDR3 sequence (DNA): TGTGCCAGCTCGTTAACTCCGGGACAGGGAAAAGAGCAGTTCTTC. Translation gives CASSLTPGQGKEQFF.

This clone was seen a handful of times. This rearrangement joins TRBV6-1 to TRBJ1-1, with 7 bases fitting TRBD1. CDR1 MNHNS and CDR2 SASEGT come from the germline V gene. The CDR3 spans 14 residues. J lost 5 bases, V lost 4 bases, and 7 bases had no gene match. The CDR3 region is CASSARQGITEAFF. In DNA form, the CDR3 reads TGTGCCAGCAGTGCTAGACAGGGAATAACTGAAGCTTTCTTT.

J is TRBJ1-5 and V is TRBV5-5, with a tentative D call TRBD1 (6 bases). The CDR3 covers 18 residues. CDR1 is SGHKS and CDR2 is YYEKEE in the germline V gene (reference sequence). V lost 7 bases to trimming and J lost 0 bases, with 23 bases between them. The CDR3 region is CASRAGTGPPYSNQPQHF. CDR3 nucleotide sequence: TGTGCCAGCCGAGCAGGTACAGGGCCTCCCTATAGCAATCAGCCCCAGCATTTT.

The chain couples TRBV5-4 to TRBJ1-1; D unresolved. Trimming pared 1 base from V and 3 bases from J, leaving 19 bases between. In germline, CDR1 is SGHNT, CDR2 YYREEE (reference sequence). The CDR3 covers 17 residues. The DNA for the CDR3 is TGTGCCAGCAGCTTGCCTTCTGACACGGAGGCGCACACTGAAGCTTTCTTT. This translates into CASSLPSDTEAHTEAFF.

As regards this clone: This sample includes further DNA sequences coding for the same CDR3. The chain joins TRBV6-5 to TRBJ1-1; 7 nucleotides agree with TRBD1. The CDR3 consists of 13 residues. J gave up 2 bases and V 5 bases, and 2 bases lay outside the gene matches. The germline gives CDR1 MNHEY, CDR2 SVGAGI. The CDR3 is CASSRQGNTEAFF. The CDR3 DNA sequence: TGTGCCAGCAGTAGACAGGGTAACACTGAAGCTTTCTTT.

The chain links TRBV4-2 to TRBJ2-1; TRBD2 might be the D (6 bases). The germline V gene encodes CDR1 LGHNA and CDR2 YNFKEQ. V dropped 3 bases and J dropped 4 bases, with 13 bases sitting between them. The CDR3 length is 15 residues. DNA for the CDR3: TGTGCCAGCAGCCAGACCGGGACTCCATACAATGAGCAGTTCTTC. This translates into CASSQTGTPYNEQFF.

This clone appeared once. The chain joins TRBV28 to TRBJ2-6, with 7 bases fitting TRBD1. The CDR3 has 15 amino acids. J gave up 0 bases and V 7 bases, and 3 bases lay outside the gene matches. Germline CDR1 MDHEN, CDR2 SYDVKM. The CDR3 loop is CASNRGVSGANVLTF. The CDR3 DNA reads as TGTGCCAGCAACAGGGGAGTCTCTGGGGCCAACGTCCTGACTTTC.

This clone occurred once. The chain employs TRBV29-1 and TRBJ1-2, with D perhaps TRBD1 (5 bases). V was clipped by 7 bases and J by 0 bases, with 18 bases between them. The CDR3 sequence is 15 residues long. Per the germline V gene, CDR1 is SQVTM and CDR2 is ANQGSEA. Here the CDR3 reads CSASGGYLPNYGYTF. In DNA form, the CDR3 reads TGCAGCGCTTCGGGGGGGTATCTGCCTAACTATGGCTACACCTTC.